This T cell receptor beta chain was recovered during a study of blood T cell repertoires in COVID-19. As for the study in general: Acute and convalescent COVID-19 specimens originated in the United States, Italy and Spain. T cells, B-cell-depleted T cells, or PBMCs supplied cDNA or gDNA.

Original methodology: Researchers report that nucleated cell counts were estimated from reference gene primer amplification. Generated by immunoSEQ multiplex PCR, the TCRdb table keeps only in-frame clones and is missing some. Clone size and the V and J calls come from that table; the DNA yielded D and trimming. The table records about 380,000 clones, about four fifths of them present only once. CDR1 and CDR2 from the germline V gene are SGHTS and YDEGEE. This CDR3 comprises 14 residues. The V end was cut by 1 base, the J end by 4 bases, with 11 bases between. The rearrangement joins TRBV5-8 to TRBJ1-2; D unresolved. The sample comprised peripheral blood. The receptor comes from a human donor with acute or convalescent COVID-19. The donor label of this sample is uncertain. For the CDR3, the DNA is TGTGCCAGCAGCTTGTACGGAGGACCCTATGGCTACACCTTC. Its protein is CASSLYGGPYGYTF. Full variable domain (remainder filled in from reference TRBV5-8 and TRBJ1-2): EAGVTQSPTHLIKTRGQQATLRCSPISGHTSVYWYQQALGLGLQFLLWYDEGEERNRGNFPPRFSGRQFPNYSSELNVNALELEDSALYLCASSLYGGPYGYTFGSGTRLTVV.